The T cell receptor beta chain described here comes from a study of shared clonotypes between healthy human individuals. The wider study: The donor group consisted of a couple of women and three men, aged 18 to 49. Study findings and constraints: Investigators expected sequencing depth to affect clonotype sharing among donors.

Unsorted samples relied on 89 million or so PBMCs, which served as the source of genomic DNA. The CDR3 has 13 residues. V was cut by 3 bases and J by 0 bases, with 6 bases left in between. The germline V gene has CDR1 MDHEN and CDR2 SYDVKM. A remark on this clone: Its antigen is not identified.

Sequencing was performed with immunoSEQ multiplex PCR; in TCRdb, only in-frame clones are kept and a portion is missing. Found here are around 500,000 clones, about 78% of them singletons; the top ten hold around 12%. The sample consisted of PBMCs. This chain connects TRBV28 to TRBJ2-7; D remains ambiguous. The sequence derives from a middle-aged woman in good health. Some clones in this sample may be carry-over from other donors' samples. The CDR3, as DNA: TGTGCCAGCAGTTTTTTGGACTCCTACGAGCAGTACTTC. Protein sequence: CASSFLDSYEQYF. Full variable domain (outside the CDR3, taken from reference TRBV28 and TRBJ2-7): DVKVTQSSRYLVKRTGEKVFLECVQDMDHENMFWYRQDPGLGLRLIYFSYDVKMKEKGDIPEGYSVSREKKERFSLILESASTNQTSMYLCASSFLDSYEQYFGPGTRLTVT.